What follows is one T cell receptor (beta chain) and its context. The target antigen is unknown. This sample is part of a study of T cells after yellow fever vaccination. Overall study results and limits: High-abundance clonotypes from the bulk population could contaminate FACS-sorted repertoires. There was a small share of clonotypes that showed up in both the CD4 and CD8 compartments.

A 5'RACE template-switching step, the method used to make TCR cDNA, added a universal primer site and UMIs. One entry per CDR3 protein results from TCRdb running MiXCR on the 5' RACE reads. The sample lists some 600,000 distinct CDR3 sequences; 10% to 15% were seen once. This CDR3 contains 13 residues. Germline CDR1 and CDR2: SGHTA and FQGNSA. V lost 7 bases, J lost 4 bases, and 6 bases stayed unmatched. The rearrangement uses TRBV7-2 and TRBJ2-7; 8 bases are a match to TRBD2. The receptor was derived from a man in his thirties or forties who received the YFV17D yellow fever vaccine. This specimen consisted of PBMCs, obtained on the day of the yellow fever booster vaccination. CDR3 sequence: CASITVAGYEQYF. The CDR3 DNA reads as TGTGCCAGCATCACGGTAGCGGGATACGAGCAGTACTTC. Full variable domain (outside the CDR3, taken from reference TRBV7-2 and TRBJ2-7): GAGVSQSPSNKVTEKGKDVELRCDPISGHTALYWYRQSLGQGLEFLIYFQGNSAPDKSGLPSDRFSAERTGGSVSTLTIQRTQQEDSAVYLCASITVAGYEQYFGPGTRLTVT.